Below are 8 T cell receptor beta chains sequenced from a single sample in a study of cytomegalovirus exposure and HLA in healthy donors. The PCR used 60 Vbeta and 13 Jbeta primers. The table came from immunoSEQ multiplex PCR; TCRdb's copy has only in-frame clones and leaves some out. This table has about 270,000 clones, around 65% appearing once. Material: PBMCs. Source of these receptors: a female donor in good health and CMV-seronegative.

The chain employs TRBV28 and TRBJ2-7; D may be TRBD1 (5 bases). This CDR3 has 13 amino acids. Trimming cost V 8 bases and J 2 bases, with 13 bases left between them. Germline-derived CDR1 and CDR2 are MDHEN and SYDVKM. CDR3 in DNA: TGTGCCAGCGCAGGACAAAACACCTACGAGCAGTACTTC. Protein sequence: CASAGQNTYEQYF.

CDR3 coding DNA: TGTGCTAGTGGTTTGGGACAGGGGGGGATCTACGAGCAGTACTTC. It yields the protein CASGLGQGGIYEQYF. V usage is TRBV12-5 and J usage is TRBJ2-7; 9 bases are a match to TRBD1. Germline V gene lookup returns CDR1 LGHNT and CDR2 FRNRAP. This CDR3 has 15 amino acids. J lost 3 bases, V lost 1 base, and 4 bases had no gene match.

The chain recombines TRBV11-3 with TRBJ2-1; 8 nucleotides agree with TRBD2. CDR1 SGHNT and CDR2 YENEEA come from the germline V gene. V lost 1 base and J lost 6; bases outside the gene matches: 11. This CDR3 is built from 17 residues. The CDR3 spells CASSLVGWASGFNEQFF. For the CDR3, the DNA is TGTGCCAGCAGCTTAGTTGGTTGGGCTAGCGGGTTCAATGAGCAGTTCTTC.

J is TRBJ1-1 and V is TRBV5-1, with 10 bases lining up with TRBD1. In germline, CDR1 is SGHRS, CDR2 YFSETQ. This CDR3 region has 14 residues. With 3 bases clipped from V and 4 bases from J, the junction kept 3 bases outside the gene matches. As DNA, the CDR3 is TGCGCCAGCAGCTCAGACAGGGGGCTCACTGAAGCTTTCTTT. Translation: CASSSDRGLTEAFF.

The chain's CDR3 is CASSIRAGTEQYF. CDR3 DNA sequence: TGTGCCAGTAGTATACGCGCGGGAACCGAGCAGTACTTC. V usage is TRBV19 and J usage is TRBJ2-7, with D maybe TRBD2 (6 bases). Germline values: CDR1 LNHDA, CDR2 SQIVND (reference sequence). Trimming shortened V by 2 bases and J by 6 bases, and 11 bases separated the two germline ends. This CDR3 has 13 residues.

In this sample, this clone turned up once. Other nucleotide sequences from this sample produce the same CDR3. This chain links TRBV5-6 with TRBJ1-2; TRBD1 matches 9 bases. The CDR3 has 15 residues. CDR1 SGHDT and CDR2 YYEEEE come from the germline V gene. Unmatched junction bases numbered 10, after V lost 4 bases and J lost 6 bases. DNA for the CDR3: TGTGCCAGCAGCATCGCGGACAGGGGCCGAGATGGCTACACCTTC. Protein product: CASSIADRGRDGYTF.

The genes are TRBV28 and TRBJ1-1, with 10 bases lining up with TRBD1. After removal of 8 bases from V and 3 bases from J, the junction contained 9 bases not matched to a gene. This CDR3 comprises 15 residues. Germline loops: CDR1 MDHEN, CDR2 SYDVKM. Here the CDR3 DNA reads TGTGCCAGCCTGACTCGGGACAGGGGAGACACTGAAGCTTTCTTT. Translated, it gives CASLTRDRGDTEAFF. Variable domain in full (rest from reference TRBV28 and TRBJ1-1): DVKVTQSSRYLVKRTGEKVFLECVQDMDHENMFWYRQDPGLGLRLIYFSYDVKMKEKGDIPEGYSVSREKKERFSLILESASTNQTSMYLCASLTRDRGDTEAFFGQGTRLTVV.

This clone was picked up one time. The chain carries TRBV6-5 and TRBJ1-5, with 8 bases identical to TRBD1. Germline CDR1 and CDR2: MNHEY and SVGAGI. The CDR3 consists of 14 residues. Trimming at V came to 7 bases and at J to 4 bases, leaving 6 bases not matched to a gene. The CDR3 nucleotides read TGTGCCAGCACCCGGACAGGGTGGAATCAGCCCCAGCATTTT. Protein product: CASTRTGWNQPQHF.